A single T cell receptor beta chain is shown here with its context. Its antigen remains unknown. The V gene's germline CDR1 is SGHAT and CDR2 FQNNGV. The CDR3 loop spans 13 amino acids. V shed 5 bases, J shed 3 bases, and the junction held 1 base outside the gene matches. These data belong to a study of cytomegalovirus exposure and HLA in healthy donors. Repertoires were generated with immunoSEQ multiplex PCR, while TCRdb's copy carries only in-frame clones and drops some. The sample has a few hundred thousand clones; over 80% are singletons. Study observations and caveats: For cytomegalovirus status, the classifier reportedly gave diagnoses with high specificity and sensitivity.

Specimen: PBMCs. The receptor was isolated from a young woman in good health and CMV-seropositive. The chain carries TRBV11-2 and TRBJ2-7, with TRBD2 identical over 10 bases. The CDR3 DNA reads as TGTGCCAGCAGCCGGACTAGCGGCTACGAGCAGTACTTC. Amino acids: CASSRTSGYEQYF.